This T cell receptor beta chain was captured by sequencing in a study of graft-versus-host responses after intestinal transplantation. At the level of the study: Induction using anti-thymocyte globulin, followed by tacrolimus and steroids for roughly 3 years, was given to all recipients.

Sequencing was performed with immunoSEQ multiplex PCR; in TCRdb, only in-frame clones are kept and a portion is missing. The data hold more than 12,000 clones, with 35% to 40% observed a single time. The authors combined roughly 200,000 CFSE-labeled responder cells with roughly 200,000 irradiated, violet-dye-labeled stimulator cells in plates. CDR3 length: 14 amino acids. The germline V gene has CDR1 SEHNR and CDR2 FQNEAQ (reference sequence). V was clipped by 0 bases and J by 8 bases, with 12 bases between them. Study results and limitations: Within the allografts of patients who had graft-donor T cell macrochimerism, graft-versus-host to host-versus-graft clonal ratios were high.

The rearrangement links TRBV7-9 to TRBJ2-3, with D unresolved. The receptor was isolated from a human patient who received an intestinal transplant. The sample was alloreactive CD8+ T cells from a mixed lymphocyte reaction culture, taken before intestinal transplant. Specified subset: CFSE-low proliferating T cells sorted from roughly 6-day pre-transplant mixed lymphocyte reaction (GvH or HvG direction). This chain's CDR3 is CASSLALGFGTQYF. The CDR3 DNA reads TGTGCCAGCAGCTTAGCGCTAGGATTCGGTACGCAGTATTTT.